The TCR beta chain under discussion was sequenced for a study of shared clonotypes between healthy human individuals. Study-level points and caveats: Genetic and exposure-history diversity was limited by the few donors. Clonotype sharing among donors, it was expected, would be affected by sequencing depth.

Sequencing was performed with immunoSEQ multiplex PCR; in TCRdb, only in-frame clones are kept and a portion is missing. In the table there are 1 million to 1.2 million clones, roughly 77% of which are singletons. The CDR3 is 13 residues long. CDR1 MNHEY and CDR2 SVGAGI come from the germline V gene. V shed 1 base and J shed 4 bases, with 7 bases lying between them. The donor cohort consisted entirely of Caucasian adults residing in Nashville, Tennessee. A remark on this clone: As yet, its antigen is unknown.

Sample: memory CD4+ T cells from PBMCs. Subset noted: CD45RA-negative fraction. The rearrangement joins TRBV6-5 to TRBJ1-1; no firm D call. The sequence was collected from a man in his late teens or twenties in good health. Some clones in this sample may be carry-over from other donors' samples. The CDR3 DNA sequence: TGTGCCAGCAGTTACTTAGGGTCCACTGAAGCTTTCTTT. This encodes CASSYLGSTEAFF.